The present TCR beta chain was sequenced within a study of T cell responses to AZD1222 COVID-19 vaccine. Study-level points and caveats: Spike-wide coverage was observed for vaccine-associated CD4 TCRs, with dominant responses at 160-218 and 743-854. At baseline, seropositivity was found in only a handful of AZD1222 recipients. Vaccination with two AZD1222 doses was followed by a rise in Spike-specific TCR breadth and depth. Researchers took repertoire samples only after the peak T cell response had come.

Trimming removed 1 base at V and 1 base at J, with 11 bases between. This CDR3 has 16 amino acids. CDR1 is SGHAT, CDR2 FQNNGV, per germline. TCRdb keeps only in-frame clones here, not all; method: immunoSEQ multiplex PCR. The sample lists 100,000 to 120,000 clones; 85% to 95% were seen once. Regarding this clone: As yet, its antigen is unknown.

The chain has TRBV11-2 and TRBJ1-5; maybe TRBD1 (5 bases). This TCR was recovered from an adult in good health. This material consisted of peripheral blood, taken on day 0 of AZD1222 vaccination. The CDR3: CASSLGDRSSNQPQHF. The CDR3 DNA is TGTGCCAGCAGCTTAGGGGACCGATCAAGCAATCAGCCCCAGCATTTT.